These 28 T cell receptor delta chains share one sample of origin, sequenced in a study of γδ T cells in repeated Plasmodium falciparum infection. Flow sorting of PBMC yielded separate Vgamma9/Vdelta2+ and Vdelta2-negative gammadelta T cell populations for bulk repertoire analysis. TCRdb reanalysed the multiplex PCR reads with CATT. The table includes over 90,000 delta-chain clones, over 0.9% detected once. What was sequenced was gamma-delta T cells from blood. Receptors were obtained from a pool of human donors (malaria-infected and uninfected, not separated).

The table lists this clone with a few counts. The translation of this DNA and the TCRdb protein of a much larger clone differ at residue 3, probably owing to a read error; the protein shown here is translated from the DNA. This rearrangement joins TRDV3 to TRDJ2; D is perhaps TRDD3 (5 bases). CDR3 length: 22 amino acids. CDR1 is TVYSNPD, CDR2 GDNSRS, per germline (reference sequence). V lost 4 bases, J lost 2 bases, and 38 bases lay in between. CDR3 sequence: CASRTRSVGRLGYDRLTAQLFF. DNA for the CDR3: TGTGCCTCTCGAACCCGGTCAGTAGGGAGATTGGGGTACGATCGATTGACAGCACAACTCTTCTTT.

Points on this clone: A far larger clone is a single base away, which makes a read error likely. The same CDR3 also results from other DNA sequences found in this sample. Called V gene: TRDV2; the J gene was not called; the table's TRDD3 call for D was not verified on the DNA. This CDR3 region has 18 residues. CDR1 and CDR2 (germline): GEAIGNYY, EKD. The CDR3 is CACDTVTPLGDRSGLLIF. Written as DNA, the CDR3 is TGTGCCTGTGACACCGTAACCCCACTGGGGGACCGTTCCGGGTTGCTCATCTTT.

This clone was picked up a small number of times. The V segment is TRDV3, and no J call was made; no check of the table's D call, TRDD3, against the DNA was made. This CDR3 spans 31 amino acids. Germline V lookup: CDR1 TVYSNPD, CDR2 GDNSRS (reference sequence). CDR3 bases: TGTGCCTTGTGGGAGACCCTGGGAATAAGAAACTCTTTGGCAGTGGAACAACACTTGTTGTCACAGGTAAGTATCGGAAGAATACAACATTTC. Encoded protein: CALWETLGIRNSLAVEQHLLSQVSIGRIQHF.

A remark on this clone: The translation of this DNA and the TCRdb protein of a much larger clone differ at residue 17, probably owing to a read error; the protein shown here is translated from the DNA. The V segment is TRDV2, and no J call was made; the table's TRDD3 call for D was not verified on the DNA. The length of the CDR3 is 19 residues. Germline V gene lookup returns CDR1 GEAIGNYY and CDR2 EKD. DNA for the CDR3: TGTGCCTGTGACACCGTTTCCCCTGGGGGGGGCCAGTACACCGATAAACCCATCTTT. Translated: CACDTVSPGGGQYTDKPIF.

About this clone itself: With only one base between it and a far larger clone, this is likely a read error. Different DNA sequences within this sample yield the same CDR3. This rearrangement joins TRDV1 to TRDJ1; 9 nucleotides match TRDD3. TCRdb lists no J gene, so it was determined here by aligning the DNA to germline. Germline CDR1 and CDR2: TSWWSYY and QGS. The CDR3 has 19 residues. The DNA for the CDR3 is TGTGCTCTTGGGGAACTGGGTCCTCCCCTCTGGGGGATTACCGACAAACTCATCTTT. This translates into CALGELGPPLWGITDKLIF.

This clone was seen many times. A single base is all that separates this from a far larger clone, so a read error is likely. The same CDR3 arises from other DNA sequences in this sample as well. CDR3 residues: CACVLNWAYTDKLIF. CDR3 nucleotide sequence: TGCGCCTGTGTGTTAAACTGGGCCTACACCGATAAACTCATCTTT. The V gene is TRDV2, the J gene TRDJ1; a weak D match, TRDD3 (6 bases). Here the J gene was assigned by germline matching of the DNA, as TCRdb has none. CDR3 size: 15 residues. Germline V gene lookup returns CDR1 GEAIGNYY and CDR2 EKD.

This clone was observed a handful of times. A read error likely explains this, since a far larger clone differs by one base. Other DNA sequences in the same sample also yield this CDR3. CDR3 region: CALGNPDSDHRWGIRDIKALTAQLFF. The CDR3 bases are TGTGCTCTCGGGAACCCCGACTCGGATCATCGATGGGGGATACGCGATATAAAAGCTTTGACAGCACAACTCTTCTTT. The V call is TRDV1, the J call TRDJ2; TRDD3 matches at 11 bases. TCRdb does not report a J gene; here it was assigned by matching the DNA to germline references. The CDR3 length is 26 residues. Germline CDR1 reads TSWWSYY; CDR2 reads QGS. The trim removed 9 bases at V and 0 bases at J, leaving 36 bases unmatched.

This clone was detected a few times. TCRdb pairs this DNA with a much larger clone's protein that differs at residue 19, likely a read error; the protein shown was translated from the DNA. No call exists for the J gene, whereas the V gene is TRDV2; no DNA check was done on the table's D call, TRDD3. In germline, CDR1 is GEAIGNYY, CDR2 EKD. CDR3 length: 20 residues. The CDR3 sequence: CACDTEGSRNWGIRTDKLTF. Here the CDR3 DNA reads TGTGCCTGTGACACCGAGGGGTCCAGGAACTGGGGGATACGCACCGATAAACTCACCTTT.

This clone was seen at least ten times. The chain combines TRDV1 with TRDJ1, with 13 bases aligning to TRDD3. The CDR3 spans 21 residues. The germline V gene has CDR1 TSWWSYY and CDR2 QGS. Unmatched junction bases numbered 18, after V lost 4 bases and J lost 1 base. CDR3 loop: CALGVTASELGDTLGTDKLIF. DNA of the CDR3: TGTGCTCTTGGGGTTACGGCCTCCGAACTGGGGGATACGCTGGGCACCGATAAACTCATCTTT.

A word on this clone: A far larger clone is only one base removed, so a read error is likely. Within the sample, other DNA sequences also encode this same CDR3. In DNA form, the CDR3 reads TGTGCCTGTGACACCGTAGGGGGACGGACTGCACAACTCTTCTTT. Translated: CACDTVGGRTAQLFF. This chain connects TRDV2 to TRDJ2; tentatively, D is TRDD3 (6 bases). TCRdb leaves out the J gene; it was filled in here by matching the DNA to germline. V was cut by 0 bases and J by 8 bases, with 15 bases left in between. There are 15 residues in the CDR3. Germline V CDR1 and CDR2: GEAIGNYY, EKD.

This clone appeared a few times. This likely reflects a read error, since a far larger clone is one base away. Different DNA sequences within this sample yield the same CDR3. This chain connects TRDV2 to TRDJ1; TRDD3 aligns across 12 bases. The J gene, absent from TCRdb, was called here by matching the DNA to germline. The CDR3 covers 18 residues. The germline V gene encodes CDR1 GEAIGNYY and CDR2 EKD. The ends lost 0 bases at V and 3 bases at J; junction bases unmatched: 10. CDR3: CACDTGLGDTLSADKLIF. Here the CDR3 DNA reads TGTGCCTGTGACACCGGTCTGGGGGATACGCTTTCGGCCGATAAACTCATCTTT.

In its sample, this clone was seen a few times. Since a far larger clone is one base different, this is likely a read error. Other DNA sequences within the sample encode an identical CDR3. The rearrangement uses TRDV2 and TRDJ1; TRDD3 matches 7 bases. The CDR3 runs 16 residues. CDR1 and CDR2 from the germline V gene are GEAIGNYY and EKD. The CDR3 here is CACDTLGAQYTDKLIF. CDR3 DNA: TGTGCCTGTGACACGCTGGGGGCTCAGTACACTGATAAACTCATCTTT.

This clone has a handful of counts. The protein held in TCRdb is that of a much larger clone and does not match this DNA's translation at residue 12, likely because of a read error; the protein shown is translated from the DNA. V usage is TRDV2 and J usage is TRDJ1; possible D gene TRDD3, 6 bases. The J gene was not available in TCRdb and was assigned here by matching the DNA to germline segments. This CDR3 comprises 16 residues. Germline assignment: CDR1 GEAIGNYY and CDR2 EKD. This CDR3 is CACDPLGGGHTGKLIF. The CDR3 DNA reads TGTGCCTGTGATCCCCTTGGTGGGGGTCACACCGGTAAACTCATCTTT.

This clone was observed many times. The TCRdb protein comes from a much larger clone and disagrees with this DNA's translation at residue 3, likely due to a read error; the protein given here is derived from the DNA. The rearrangement uses TRDV1 and TRDJ1, with 9 bases matching TRDD3. The CDR3 is 20 residues long. The V gene's germline CDR1 is TSWWSYY and CDR2 QGS. The CDR3 coding sequence is TGTGCTCCTGGGGAGTTTCCCAGTACTGGGGGACCGACGTACACCGATAAACTCATCTTT. It codes for CAPGEFPSTGGPTYTDKLIF.

This clone was seen ten or more times. The TCRdb protein comes from a much larger clone and disagrees with this DNA's translation at residue 19, likely due to a read error; the protein given here is derived from the DNA. The chain carries TRDV2 and TRDJ1; D may be TRDD3 (6 bases). Per germline, CDR1 GEAIGNYY and CDR2 EKD. CDR3 length equals 21 residues. The CDR3 coding sequence is TGTGCCTGTGACACCGATAACGGTTCTGGGGATTGCGGCCATCCCCTGGGTAAACCCATCTTT. Translation gives CACDTDNGSGDCGHPLGKPIF.

This clone was detected a few times. The TCRdb protein comes from a much larger clone and disagrees with this DNA's translation at residue 15, likely due to a read error; the protein given here is derived from the DNA. No J gene was called, and the V gene is TRDV2; whether TRDD3, the table's D call, matches the DNA was not checked. The CDR3 is 16 residues long. In germline, CDR1 is GEAIGNYY, CDR2 EKD. CDR3 loop: CACDRTGGLYTDKLTF. The CDR3 DNA is TGTGCCTGTGACCGTACTGGGGGTTTGTACACCGATAAACTCACCTTT.

In this sample, this clone turned up a few times. TCRdb shows a much larger clone's protein in place of this DNA's translation, and the two differ at residue 5, likely through a read error; the protein shown is translated from the DNA. The chain uses TRDV2 and TRDJ1, with 8 bases that match TRDD3. Germline lookup yields CDR1 GEAIGNYY and CDR2 EKD. With V trimmed by 2 bases and J by 1 base, 14 bases remained unmatched. The CDR3 is 18 amino acids. CDR3 DNA: TGTGCCTGTGACATCGTTTCCCGACTGGGGGGGGGCACCGATAAACTCATCTTT. It specifies CACDIVSRLGGGTDKLIF.

This clone occurred a few times. The amino acid sequence in TCRdb belongs to a much larger clone and departs from this DNA's translation at residue 8, likely a sequencing read error; the sequence shown is translated from the DNA. The chain joins TRDV2 to TRDJ3, with D perhaps matching TRDD3 (6 bases). Germline CDR1 is GEAIGNYY and CDR2 is EKD. This CDR3 has 18 residues. V was shortened by 8 bases and J by 0 bases, with 19 bases between the two germline ends. The CDR3 nucleotides are TGTGCCTATACTCTCCTGGGGCCCAGCTCCTGGGACACCCGACAGATGTTTTTC. Protein product: CAYTLLGPSSWDTRQMFF.

This sequence joins TRDV1 and TRDJ1; TRDD3 agrees at 8 bases. As TCRdb names no J gene, one was assigned here on the basis of a DNA match to germline. V was clipped by 4 bases and J by 0 bases; unmatched bases: 22. The CDR3 spans 21 residues. CDR1 is TSWWSYY, CDR2 QGS, per germline. CDR3 loop: CALGAPRSLRWGYPYTDKLIF. The CDR3 nucleotides read TGTGCTCTTGGGGCCCCGAGAAGCCTACGCTGGGGATACCCGTACACCGATAAACTCATCTTT.

Concerning this clone itself: The protein TCRdb gives is from a much larger clone and does not agree with this DNA's translation at residue 6, likely a read error; the protein shown here comes from the DNA. In DNA, the CDR3 is TGTGCCTGTGACACCGTTCAAGGTCTAGGGACCGATAAACTCATCTTT. This encodes CACDTVQGLGTDKLIF. The chain carries TRDV2 and TRDJ1; no reliable D call. The J gene, missing from TCRdb, was assigned here through DNA to germline matching. Germline-derived CDR1 and CDR2 are GEAIGNYY and EKD. Trimming removed 0 bases from V and 2 bases from J, with 15 bases in between. CDR3 length equals 16 residues.

This clone was recorded a few times. The TCRdb record carries a much larger clone's protein, which differs from this DNA's translation at residue 11; a read error is the likely cause, and the protein listed here is the DNA translation. The V and J genes are TRDV1 and TRDJ1, with 9 bases that match TRDD3. TCRdb leaves out the J gene; it was filled in here by matching the DNA to germline. V gave up 3 bases and J gave up 3 bases; unmatched junction bases: 23. The CDR3 is made up of 21 amino acids. Germline CDR1 reads TSWWSYY; CDR2 reads QGS. The CDR3 sequence is CALGDRPSRHRGIPMADKLIF. The CDR3 coding sequence is TGTGCTCTTGGGGACCGGCCTTCTCGCCACCGGGGGATACCCATGGCCGATAAACTCATCTTT.

This clone showed up many times. Only one base separates this from a far larger clonotype, so it likely reflects a read error. The sample contains more than one DNA sequence encoding this CDR3. The V and J genes are TRDV1 and TRDJ1, with 8 bases fitting TRDD3. Here the J gene was assigned by germline matching of the DNA, as TCRdb has none. Germline CDR1 is TSWWSYY and CDR2 is QGS. This CDR3 region has 17 residues. CDR3 residues: CALGELGLGYAADKLIF. CDR3 DNA: TGTGCCCTTGGGGAACTAGGGCTGGGATACGCGGCCGATAAACTCATCTTT.

Concerning this clone itself: TCRdb's entry gives the protein of a much larger clone, which mismatches this DNA's translation at residue 11, likely from a read error; the protein reported here is translated from the DNA. This chain uses TRDV2 with TRDJ1, with 11 nucleotides matching TRDD3. As TCRdb names no J gene, one was assigned here on the basis of a DNA match to germline. The CDR3 totals 16 residues. J lost 7 bases, V lost 0 bases, and 9 bases had no gene match. CDR1 is GEAIGNYY, CDR2 EKD, per germline. The CDR3 is CACDTLILGDIGKLIF. The DNA of the CDR3 is TGTGCCTGTGACACCCTAATACTGGGGGATATCGGTAAACTCATCTTT.

This clone showed up just a few times. TCRdb's protein for this DNA is that of a much larger clone and differs from the translation at residue 4, likely a read error; the protein shown is the DNA translation. The chain carries TRDV2 and TRDJ1, with D unclear. Assignment of the J gene here rests on matching the DNA to germline, because TCRdb gives none. Germline assignment: CDR1 GEAIGNYY and CDR2 EKD. The CDR3 has 14 residues. The chain's CDR3 is CACGTVGVDDKLIF. CDR3 nucleotide sequence: TGTGCCTGTGGCACCGTAGGAGTAGACGATAAACTCATCTTT.

In its sample, this clone was seen a few times. The protein TCRdb gives is from a much larger clone and does not agree with this DNA's translation at residue 12, likely a read error; the protein shown here comes from the DNA. V gene assignment gives TRDV2, but the J gene was left uncalled; the table's D gene call, TRDD3, was not cross checked with the DNA. Germline-derived CDR1 and CDR2 are GEAIGNYY and EKD. The length of the CDR3 is 14 residues. In DNA, the CDR3 is TGTGCCTGTGACATACTGGGGGATACAGCACAACCCTTCTTT. It translates to CACDILGDTAQPFF.

The sample holds a few counts of this clone. V is TRDV1 and J is TRDJ1; D perhaps matches TRDD3 (6 bases). TCRdb lists no J gene, so it was determined here by aligning the DNA to germline. From germline, CDR1 is TSWWSYY and CDR2 QGS. CDR3 length: 19 amino acids. The V end was cut by 2 bases, the J end by 6 bases, with 28 bases between. DNA of the CDR3: TGTGCTCTTGGGGAAAGGGGGGGAGGGCCCGCCCCTAGAAAATATAAACTCATCTTT. Translated: CALGERGGGPAPRKYKLIF.

In its sample, this clone was seen a few times. The mismatch at residue 18 between this DNA's translation and the TCRdb protein of a much larger clone likely reflects a read error; the protein shown is translated from the DNA. The gene calls are TRDV2 and TRDJ1; 9 bases are shared with TRDD3. TCRdb supplies no J gene; here it was assigned by aligning the nucleotide sequence to germline. Germline values: CDR1 GEAIGNYY, CDR2 EKD. The CDR3 is 22 amino acids. Written as DNA, the CDR3 is TGTGCCTGTGACACCGTTAAAGGAGTTAGTACCGGGGGATACCCCGACACCGCTAAACTCATCTTT. This sequence encodes CACDTVKGVSTGGYPDTAKLIF.

With regard to this clone: TCRdb shows a much larger clone's protein in place of this DNA's translation, and the two differ at residue 11, likely through a read error; the protein shown is translated from the DNA. The J gene is TRDJ1, the V gene TRDV2; 10 nucleotides align to TRDD3. No J segment appears in TCRdb, so it was assigned here by matching the sequence to germline. The ends lost 0 bases at V and 0 bases at J; junction bases unmatched: 12. This CDR3 is 19 amino acids long. Per germline, CDR1 GEAIGNYY and CDR2 EKD. This chain's CDR3 is CACDTVGTGGSKYTDKLIF. The CDR3 DNA is TGTGCCTGTGACACCGTTGGTACTGGGGGATCAAAGTACACCGATAAACTCATCTTT.